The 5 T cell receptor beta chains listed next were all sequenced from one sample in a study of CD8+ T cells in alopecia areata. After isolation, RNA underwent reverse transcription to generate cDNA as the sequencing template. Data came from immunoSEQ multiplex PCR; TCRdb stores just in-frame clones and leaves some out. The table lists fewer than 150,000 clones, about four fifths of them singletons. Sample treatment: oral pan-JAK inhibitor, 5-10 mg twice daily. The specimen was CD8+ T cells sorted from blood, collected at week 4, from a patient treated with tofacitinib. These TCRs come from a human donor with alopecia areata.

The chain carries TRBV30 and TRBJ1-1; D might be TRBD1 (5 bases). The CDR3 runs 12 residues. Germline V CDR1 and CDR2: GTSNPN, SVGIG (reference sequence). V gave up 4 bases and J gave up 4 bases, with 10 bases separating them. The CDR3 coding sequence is TGTGCCTGGACGGGGGGAGTCACTGAAGCTTTCTTT. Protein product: CAWTGGVTEAFF.

CDR3 bases: TGTGCCAGCAGCTTAGGCGGGACAAGAACACGTACAGATACGCAGTATTTT. It codes for CASSLGGTRTRTDTQYF. The V gene is TRBV11-2, the J gene TRBJ2-3; D may match TRBD1 or TRBD2 (6 bases each). The germline gives CDR1 SGHAT, CDR2 FQNNGV. The V end lost 1 base, the J end lost 3 bases, and 17 bases lay between the germline ends. CDR3 length: 17 amino acids.

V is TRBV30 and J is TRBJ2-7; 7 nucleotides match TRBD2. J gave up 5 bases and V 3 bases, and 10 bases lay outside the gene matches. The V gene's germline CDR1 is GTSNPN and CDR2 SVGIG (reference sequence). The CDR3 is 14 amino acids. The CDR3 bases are TGTGCCTGGAGCCTTTCCAGCGGGGACGACGAGCAGTACTTC. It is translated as CAWSLSSGDDEQYF.

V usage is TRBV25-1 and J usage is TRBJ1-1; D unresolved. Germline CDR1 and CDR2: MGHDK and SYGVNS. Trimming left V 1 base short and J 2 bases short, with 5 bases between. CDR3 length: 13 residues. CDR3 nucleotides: TGTGCCAGCAGTGAATCCAGAAACACTGAAGCTTTCTTT. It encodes CASSESRNTEAFF.

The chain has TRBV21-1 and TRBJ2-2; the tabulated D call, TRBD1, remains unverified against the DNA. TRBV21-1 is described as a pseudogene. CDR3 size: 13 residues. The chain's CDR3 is CFGGPTNTGELFF. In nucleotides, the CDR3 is TGTTTTGGGGGCCCGACGAACACCGGGGAGCTGTTTTTT.